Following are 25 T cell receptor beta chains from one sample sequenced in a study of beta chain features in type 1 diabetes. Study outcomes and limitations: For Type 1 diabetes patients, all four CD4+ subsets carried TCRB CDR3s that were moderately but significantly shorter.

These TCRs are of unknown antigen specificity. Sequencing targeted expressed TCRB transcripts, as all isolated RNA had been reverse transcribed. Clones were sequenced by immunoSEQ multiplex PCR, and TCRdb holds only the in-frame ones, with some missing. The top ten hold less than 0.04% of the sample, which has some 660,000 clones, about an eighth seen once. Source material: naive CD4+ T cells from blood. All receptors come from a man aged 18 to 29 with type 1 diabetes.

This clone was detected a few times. CDR3 nucleotide sequence: TGTGCCAGCAGCCCGCTGACAGGGTCTTACACTGAAGCTTTCTTT. The encoded protein is CASSPLTGSYTEAFF. The rearrangement links TRBV14 to TRBJ1-1, with TRBD1 matching 7 bases. V dropped 4 bases and J dropped 3; count of bases not matched to a gene: 8. The CDR3 runs to 15 residues. The germline gives CDR1 SGHDN, CDR2 FVKESK.

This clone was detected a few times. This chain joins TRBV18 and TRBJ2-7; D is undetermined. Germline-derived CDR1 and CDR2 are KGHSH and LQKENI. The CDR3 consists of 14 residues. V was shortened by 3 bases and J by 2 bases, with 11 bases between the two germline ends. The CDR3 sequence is CASSPGLVPYEQYF. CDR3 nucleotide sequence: TGTGCCAGCTCACCGGGCTTGGTCCCCTACGAGCAGTACTTC. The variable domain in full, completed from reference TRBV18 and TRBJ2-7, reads NAGVMQNPRHLVRRRGQEARLRCSPMKGHSHVYWYRQLPEEGLKFMVYLQKENIIDESGMPKERFSAEFPKEGPSILRIQQVVRGDSAAYFCASSPGLVPYEQYFGPGTRLTVT.

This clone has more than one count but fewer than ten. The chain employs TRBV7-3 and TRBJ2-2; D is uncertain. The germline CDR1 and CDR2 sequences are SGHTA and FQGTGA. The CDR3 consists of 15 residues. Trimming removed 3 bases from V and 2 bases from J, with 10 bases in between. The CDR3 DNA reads TGTGCCAGCAGCTTGCGTGGAGAAAACACCGGGGAGCTGTTTTTT. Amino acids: CASSLRGENTGELFF.

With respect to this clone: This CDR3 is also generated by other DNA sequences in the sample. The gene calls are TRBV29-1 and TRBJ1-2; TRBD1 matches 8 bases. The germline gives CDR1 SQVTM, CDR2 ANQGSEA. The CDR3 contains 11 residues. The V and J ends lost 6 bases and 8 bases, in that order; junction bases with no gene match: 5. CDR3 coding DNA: TGCAGCGTAGGACAGGGAGGCGGCTACACCTTC. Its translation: CSVGQGGGYTF.

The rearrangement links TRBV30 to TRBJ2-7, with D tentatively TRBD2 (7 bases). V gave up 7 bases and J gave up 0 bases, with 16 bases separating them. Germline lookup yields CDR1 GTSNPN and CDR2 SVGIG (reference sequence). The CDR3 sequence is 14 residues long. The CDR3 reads CASIGGPLSYEQYF. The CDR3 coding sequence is TGTGCCTCCATCGGGGGGCCTCTCTCCTACGAGCAGTACTTC.

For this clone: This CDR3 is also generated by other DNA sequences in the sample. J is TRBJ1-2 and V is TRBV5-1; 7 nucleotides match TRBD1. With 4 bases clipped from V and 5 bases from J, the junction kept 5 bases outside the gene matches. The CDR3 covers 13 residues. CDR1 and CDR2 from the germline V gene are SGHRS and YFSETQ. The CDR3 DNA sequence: TGCGCCAGCAGCCCCGGGACAGCGTATGGCTACACCTTC. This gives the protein CASSPGTAYGYTF. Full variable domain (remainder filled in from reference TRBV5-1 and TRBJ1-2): KAGVTQTPRYLIKTRGQQVTLSCSPISGHRSVSWYQQTPGQGLQFLFEYFSETQRNKGNFPGRFSGRQFSNSRSEMNVSTLELGDSALYLCASSPGTAYGYTFGSGTRLTVV.

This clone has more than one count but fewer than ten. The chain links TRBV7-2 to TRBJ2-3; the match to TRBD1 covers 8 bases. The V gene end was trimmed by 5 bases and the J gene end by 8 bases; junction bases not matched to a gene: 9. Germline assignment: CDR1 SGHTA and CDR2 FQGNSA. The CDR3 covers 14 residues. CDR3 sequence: CASSPQGGHGTQYF. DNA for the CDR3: TGTGCCAGCAGCCCACAGGGGGGTCACGGTACGCAGTATTTT.

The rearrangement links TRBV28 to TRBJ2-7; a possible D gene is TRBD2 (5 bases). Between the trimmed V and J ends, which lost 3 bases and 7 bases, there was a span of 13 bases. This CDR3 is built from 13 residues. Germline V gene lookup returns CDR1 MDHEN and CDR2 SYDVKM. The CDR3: CASSFSPRDEQYF. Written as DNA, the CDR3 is TGTGCCAGCAGTTTTTCCCCTCGGGATGAGCAGTACTTC.

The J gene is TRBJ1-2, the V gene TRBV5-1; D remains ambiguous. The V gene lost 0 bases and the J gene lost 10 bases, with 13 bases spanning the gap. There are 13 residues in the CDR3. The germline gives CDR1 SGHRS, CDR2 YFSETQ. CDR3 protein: CASSLASRTLYTF. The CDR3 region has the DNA TGCGCCAGCAGCTTGGCCTCTCGTACACTCTACACCTTC.

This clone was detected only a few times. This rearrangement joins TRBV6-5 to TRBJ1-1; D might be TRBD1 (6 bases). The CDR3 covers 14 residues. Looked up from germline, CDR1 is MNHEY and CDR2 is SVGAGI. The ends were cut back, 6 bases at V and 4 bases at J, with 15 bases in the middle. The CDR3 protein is CASRIQGMGTEAFF. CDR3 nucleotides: TGTGCCAGCAGGATCCAGGGGATGGGCACTGAAGCTTTCTTT.

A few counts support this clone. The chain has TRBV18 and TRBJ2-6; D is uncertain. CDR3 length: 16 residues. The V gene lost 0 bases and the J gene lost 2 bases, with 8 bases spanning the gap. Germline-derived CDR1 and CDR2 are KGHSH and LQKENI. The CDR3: CASSPPGSAGANVLTF. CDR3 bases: TGTGCCAGCTCACCACCGGGCAGTGCTGGGGCCAACGTCCTGACTTTC.

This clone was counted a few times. The chain's CDR3 is CASSRETHGAQYF. The DNA of the CDR3 is TGTGCCAGCAGCCGTGAGACGCATGGCGCGCAGTATTTT. The gene calls are TRBV7-2 and TRBJ2-3; D gene unclear. The CDR3 is made up of 13 amino acids. Germline V gene data show CDR1 as SGHTA and CDR2 as FQGNSA. V was pared by 5 bases and J by 10 bases, with 16 bases between.

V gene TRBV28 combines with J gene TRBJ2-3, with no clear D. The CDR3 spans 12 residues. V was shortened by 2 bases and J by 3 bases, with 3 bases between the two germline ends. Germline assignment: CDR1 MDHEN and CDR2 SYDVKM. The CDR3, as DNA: TGTGCCAGCAGTTTAATGACAGATACGCAGTATTTT. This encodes CASSLMTDTQYF.

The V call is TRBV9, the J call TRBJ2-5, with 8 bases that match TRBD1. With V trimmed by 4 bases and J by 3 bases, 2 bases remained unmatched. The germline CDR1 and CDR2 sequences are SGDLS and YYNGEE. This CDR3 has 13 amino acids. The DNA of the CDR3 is TGTGCCAGCAGCCAGGGACAGGAAGAGACCCAGTACTTC. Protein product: CASSQGQEETQYF.

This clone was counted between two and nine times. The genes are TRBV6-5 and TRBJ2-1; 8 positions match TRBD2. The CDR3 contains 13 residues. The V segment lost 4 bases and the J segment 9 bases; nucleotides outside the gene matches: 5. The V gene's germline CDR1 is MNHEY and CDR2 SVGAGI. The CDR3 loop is CASSSTSASEQFF. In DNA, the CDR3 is TGTGCCAGCAGTTCGACTAGCGCGTCTGAGCAGTTCTTC.

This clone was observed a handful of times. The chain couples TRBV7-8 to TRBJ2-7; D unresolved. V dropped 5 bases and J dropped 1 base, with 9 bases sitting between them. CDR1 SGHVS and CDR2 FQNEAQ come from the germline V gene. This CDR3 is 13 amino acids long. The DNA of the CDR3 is TGTGCCAGCAGCCCAACACCTTCCTACGAGCAGTACTTC. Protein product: CASSPTPSYEQYF.

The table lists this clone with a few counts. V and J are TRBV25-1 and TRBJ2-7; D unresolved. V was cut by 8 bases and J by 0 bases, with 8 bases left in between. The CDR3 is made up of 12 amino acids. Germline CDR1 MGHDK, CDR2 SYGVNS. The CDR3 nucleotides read TGTGCCAGCGCCGCAAGCTCCTACGAGCAGTACTTC. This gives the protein CASAASSYEQYF.

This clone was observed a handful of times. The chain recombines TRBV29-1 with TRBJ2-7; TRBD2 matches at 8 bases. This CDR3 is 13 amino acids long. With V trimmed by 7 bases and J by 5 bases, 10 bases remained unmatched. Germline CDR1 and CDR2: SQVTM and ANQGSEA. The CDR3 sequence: CSAGGGERNEQYF. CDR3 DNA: TGCAGCGCCGGGGGGGGCGAGCGAAACGAGCAGTACTTC.

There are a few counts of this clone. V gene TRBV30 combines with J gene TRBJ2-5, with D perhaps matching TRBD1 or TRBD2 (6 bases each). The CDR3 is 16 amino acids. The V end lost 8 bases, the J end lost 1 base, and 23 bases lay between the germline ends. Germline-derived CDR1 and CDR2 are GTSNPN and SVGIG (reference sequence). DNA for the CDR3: TGTGCCCGAGGGGGGCTGGGTAGCGGATTCCAAGAGACCCAGTACTTC. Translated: CARGGLGSGFQETQYF.

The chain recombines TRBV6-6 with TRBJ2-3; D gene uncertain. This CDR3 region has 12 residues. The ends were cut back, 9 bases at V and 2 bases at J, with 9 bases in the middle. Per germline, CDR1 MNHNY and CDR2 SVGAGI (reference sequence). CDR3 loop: CASQNPTDTQYF. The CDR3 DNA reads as TGTGCCAGTCAGAACCCCACAGATACGCAGTATTTT.

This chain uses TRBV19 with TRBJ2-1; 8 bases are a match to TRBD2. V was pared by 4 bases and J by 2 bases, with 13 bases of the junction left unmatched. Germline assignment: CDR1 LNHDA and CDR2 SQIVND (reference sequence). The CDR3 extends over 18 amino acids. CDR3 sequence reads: CASSNRVGGRWPYNEQFF. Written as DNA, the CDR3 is TGTGCCAGTAGTAATCGGGTCGGCGGGAGGTGGCCCTACAATGAGCAGTTCTTC. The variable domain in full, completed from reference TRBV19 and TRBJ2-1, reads DGGITQSPKYLFRKEGQNVTLSCEQNLNHDAMYWYRQDPGQGLRLIYYSQIVNDFQKGDIAEGYSVSREKKESFPLTVTSAQKNPTAFYLCASSNRVGGRWPYNEQFFGPGTRLTVL.

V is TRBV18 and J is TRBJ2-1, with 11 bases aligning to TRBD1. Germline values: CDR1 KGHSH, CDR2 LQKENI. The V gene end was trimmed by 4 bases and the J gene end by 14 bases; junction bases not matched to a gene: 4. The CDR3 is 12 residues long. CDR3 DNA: TGTGCCAGCTCACAGGACAGGGGGCGGGAGTTCTTC. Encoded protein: CASSQDRGREFF. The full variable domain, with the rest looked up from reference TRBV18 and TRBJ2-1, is NAGVMQNPRHLVRRRGQEARLRCSPMKGHSHVYWYRQLPEEGLKFMVYLQKENIIDESGMPKERFSAEFPKEGPSILRIQQVVRGDSAAYFCASSQDRGREFFGPGTRLTVL.

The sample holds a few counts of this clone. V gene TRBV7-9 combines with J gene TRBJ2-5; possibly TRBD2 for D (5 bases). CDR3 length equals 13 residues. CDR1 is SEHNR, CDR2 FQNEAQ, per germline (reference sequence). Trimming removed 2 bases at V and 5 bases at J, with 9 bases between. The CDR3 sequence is CASSLLGGETQYF. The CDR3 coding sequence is TGTGCCAGCAGCTTACTAGGCGGGGAGACCCAGTACTTC.

The CDR3 protein is CAQSWGLYGYTF. CDR3 bases: TGTGCCCAGAGTTGGGGGCTCTATGGCTACACCTTC. The chain recombines TRBV30 with TRBJ1-2, with D tentatively TRBD1 (6 bases). Deletions cut 8 bases from V and 4 bases from J, with 14 bases between. The CDR3 runs to 12 residues. Germline CDR1 GTSNPN, CDR2 SVGIG (reference sequence).

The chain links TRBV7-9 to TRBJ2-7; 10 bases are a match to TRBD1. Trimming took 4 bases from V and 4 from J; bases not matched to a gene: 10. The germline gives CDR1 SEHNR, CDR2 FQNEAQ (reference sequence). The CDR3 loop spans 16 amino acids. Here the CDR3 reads CASSSIAGQGMYEQYF. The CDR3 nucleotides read TGTGCCAGCAGCTCAATCGCGGGACAGGGGATGTACGAGCAGTACTTC.